A single sample is the source of the 27 T cell receptor beta chains below, sequenced in a study of T cell responses to AZD1222 COVID-19 vaccine. The data were produced by immunoSEQ multiplex PCR, yet TCRdb's version contains in-frame clones alone and is incomplete. The profile shows fewer than 85,000 clones, roughly 90% of them singletons. This specimen was peripheral blood, taken on day 0 of AZD1222 vaccination. Receptors originate from an adult in good health.

This chain links TRBV29-1 with TRBJ1-2; tentative D call: TRBD1 (6 bases). V was shortened by 7 bases and J by 8 bases, with 17 bases between the two germline ends. CDR1 and CDR2 (germline): SQVTM, ANQGSEA. CDR3 length: 12 residues. The chain's CDR3 is CSAQTGAEGYTF. In nucleotides, the CDR3 is TGCAGCGCCCAGACGGGGGCGGAGGGCTACACCTTC.

The gene calls are TRBV10-1 and TRBJ1-2; TRBD1 aligns across 8 bases. This CDR3 comprises 13 residues. Germline values: CDR1 WNHNN, CDR2 SYGVQD (reference sequence). The junction had 1 base not matched to a gene; V was cut back by 5 bases and J by 2 bases. The DNA for the CDR3 is TGCGCCAGCAGTAGACAGGGGAACTATGGCTACACCTTC. This translates into CASSRQGNYGYTF.

The V and J genes are TRBV27 and TRBJ2-2; TRBD1 might be the D (5 bases). CDR1 MNHEY and CDR2 SMNVEV come from the germline V gene (reference sequence). CDR3 length: 13 residues. V lost 8 bases and J lost 6, with 13 bases in between. Here the CDR3 DNA reads TGTGCCAGCCTCTTCCAGGGTTCCGGGGAGCTGTTTTTT. It specifies CASLFQGSGELFF.

J is TRBJ1-4 and V is TRBV7-8, with D hard to call. Germline lookup yields CDR1 SGHVS and CDR2 FQNEAQ. The length of the CDR3 is 15 residues. Trimming took off 5 bases at V and 4 bases at J, with 14 bases between the two ends. CDR3 in DNA: TGTGCCAGCAGCCCATTCAGGAGATTTAATGAAAAACTGTTTTTT. Protein product: CASSPFRRFNEKLFF.

V usage is TRBV5-1 and J usage is TRBJ1-1, with D unresolved. CDR1 and CDR2 (germline): SGHRS, YFSETQ. The ends were cut back, 0 bases at V and 1 base at J, with 10 bases in the middle. There are 15 residues in the CDR3. DNA of the CDR3: TGCGCCAGCAGCTTGGGGGAAGGATGGAACACTGAAGCTTTCTTT. Translating it yields CASSLGEGWNTEAFF.

This chain uses TRBV6-1 with TRBJ1-2; D ambiguous. This CDR3 spans 12 amino acids. V was cut by 2 bases and J by 4 bases, with 5 bases left in between. Germline loops: CDR1 MNHNS, CDR2 SASEGT. The CDR3 reads CASSEISYGYTF. In DNA, the CDR3 is TGTGCCAGCAGTGAAATCAGCTATGGCTACACCTTC.

The chain employs TRBV5-1 and TRBJ1-4; perhaps TRBD1 as D (5 bases). Trimming took off 4 bases at V and 8 bases at J, with 18 bases between the two ends. CDR3 size: 15 residues. Germline CDR1 SGHRS, CDR2 YFSETQ. CDR3 region: CASSGGSGTGEKLFF. CDR3 sequence (DNA): TGCGCCAGCAGCGGGGGTAGTGGGACGGGCGAAAAACTGTTTTTT.

The rearrangement joins TRBV9 to TRBJ1-6, with D possibly matching TRBD1 (6 bases). V gave up 3 bases and J gave up 6 bases, with 16 bases separating them. This CDR3 comprises 16 residues. Germline V gene lookup returns CDR1 SGDLS and CDR2 YYNGEE. CDR3 residues: CASSGTGNPLNSPLHF. DNA of the CDR3: TGTGCCAGCAGCGGAACAGGGAATCCACTTAATTCACCCCTCCACTTT.

J is TRBJ1-1 and V is TRBV6-5; D gene ambiguous. The CDR3 spans 13 residues. V gave up 6 bases and J gave up 4 bases, with 12 bases separating them. Germline values: CDR1 MNHEY, CDR2 SVGAGI. This CDR3 reads CASRSPPSTEAFF. The CDR3 nucleotides are TGTGCCAGCAGATCTCCACCCAGCACTGAAGCTTTCTTT.

The CDR3 region has the DNA TGCAGCGTTGACAGTAGCAATCAGCCCCAGCATTTT. Its protein product is CSVDSSNQPQHF. The chain joins TRBV29-1 to TRBJ1-5; no firm D call. The CDR3 has 12 amino acids. CDR1 and CDR2 (germline): SQVTM, ANQGSEA. The germline V and J ends were trimmed by 3 bases and 0 bases, with 3 bases remaining between them. Using reference TRBV29-1 and TRBJ1-5 for the parts outside the CDR3, the full variable domain is SAVISQKPSRDICQRGTSLTIQCQVDSQVTMMFWYRQQPGQSLTLIATANQGSEATYESGFVIDKFPISRPNLTFSTLTVSNMSPEDSSIYLCSVDSSNQPQHFGDGTRLSIL.

This clone was found once. CDR3 protein: CASSSTEYGYTF. The CDR3 bases are TGTGCCAGCAGCTCGACAGAGTATGGCTACACCTTC. The chain joins TRBV11-2 to TRBJ1-2; a weak D match, TRBD1 (5 bases). Germline CDR1 is SGHAT and CDR2 is FQNNGV. The CDR3 extends over 12 amino acids. V was clipped by 4 bases and J by 5 bases, with 8 bases between them.

This sequence joins TRBV7-9 and TRBJ1-2; D is possibly TRBD1 (5 bases). Germline V CDR1 and CDR2: SEHNR, FQNEAQ (reference sequence). The CDR3 length is 13 residues. V was pared by 5 bases and J by 2 bases, with 9 bases between. The CDR3 DNA is TGTGCCAGCAGCCCGGGACTGAACTATGGCTACACCTTC. Translated, it gives CASSPGLNYGYTF. Looking up the rest from reference TRBV7-9 and TRBJ1-2 gives the full variable domain: DTGVSQNPRHKITKRGQNVTFRCDPISEHNRLYWYRQTLGQGPEFLTYFQNEAQLEKSRLLSDRFSAERPKGSFSTLEIQRTEQGDSAMYLCASSPGLNYGYTFGSGTRLTVV.

This clone was seen only once. The same CDR3 also results from other DNA sequences found in this sample. The chain employs TRBV5-1 and TRBJ2-7, with D possibly TRBD2 on 6 matching bases. CDR1 is SGHRS, CDR2 YFSETQ, per germline. V lost 0 bases and J lost 4, with 8 bases in between. The CDR3 spans 13 residues. The DNA of the CDR3 is TGCGCCAGCAGCTTGGTCGGGGGTTACGAGCAGTACTTC. Translated: CASSLVGGYEQYF.

This clone was seen a single time. V usage is TRBV19 and J usage is TRBJ2-7; 8 bases are a match to TRBD1. This CDR3 comprises 14 residues. The germline V gene has CDR1 LNHDA and CDR2 SQIVND (reference sequence). Trimming took 4 bases from V and 2 from J; bases not matched to a gene: 4. CDR3 residues: CASSTGGKTYEQYF. The CDR3 coding sequence is TGTGCCAGTAGTACAGGGGGCAAGACCTACGAGCAGTACTTC.

The chain joins TRBV6-5 to TRBJ1-2; no clear D. Trimming pared 6 bases from V and 9 bases from J, leaving 11 bases between. The CDR3 runs 11 residues. Per germline, CDR1 MNHEY and CDR2 SVGAGI. This CDR3 reads CASSYRSSYTF. The CDR3 bases are TGTGCCAGCAGCTACCGGTCGAGCTACACCTTC.

The V and J genes are TRBV11-3 and TRBJ2-5; D ambiguous. The V and J ends lost 0 bases and 1 base respectively, with 12 bases between them. CDR1 SGHNT and CDR2 YENEEA come from the germline V gene. The CDR3 has 16 residues. The CDR3 DNA follows: TGTGCCAGCAGCTTAGATCCGGTGGCAGCCCAAGAGACCCAGTACTTC. Protein: CASSLDPVAAQETQYF.

V usage is TRBV9 and J usage is TRBJ2-3, with 7 bases fitting TRBD1. The length of the CDR3 is 16 residues. Germline CDR1 reads SGDLS; CDR2 reads YYNGEE. V lost 4 bases and J lost 5; bases outside the gene matches: 13. CDR3 sequence reads: CASSSGGWLAGDTQYF. DNA of the CDR3: TGTGCCAGCAGCTCAGGGGGATGGCTAGCTGGAGATACGCAGTATTTT. The variable domain in full, completed from reference TRBV9 and TRBJ2-3, reads DSGVTQTPKHLITATGQRVTLRCSPRSGDLSVYWYQQSLDQGLQFLIQYYNGEERAKGNILERFSAQQFPDLHSELNLSSLELGDSALYFCASSSGGWLAGDTQYFGPGTRLTVL.

The V and J genes are TRBV30 and TRBJ2-7, with D possibly being TRBD2 (6 bases). The V and J ends lost 0 bases and 0 bases respectively, with 9 bases between them. CDR1 is GTSNPN and CDR2 is SVGIG in the germline V gene (reference sequence). CDR3 size: 14 residues. This chain's CDR3 is CAWSVRRGSYEQYF. In DNA, the CDR3 is TGTGCCTGGAGTGTACGGCGGGGCTCCTACGAGCAGTACTTC.

The rearrangement links TRBV12-3 or TRBV12-4 to TRBJ2-7; D is ambiguous. Trimming pared 4 bases from V and 0 bases from J, leaving 7 bases between. CDR3 length: 13 amino acids. CDR3 coding DNA: TGTGCCAGCAGTTCAAGGGACTCCTACGAGCAGTACTTC. Its translation: CASSSRDSYEQYF.

A word on this clone: The junction departs from germline at one end; a sequencing error may be responsible. The chain uses TRBV6-5 and TRBJ1-6; 8 nucleotides align to TRBD1. Germline CDR1 MNHEY, CDR2 SVGAGI. CDR3 length equals 14 residues. The CDR3 nucleotides are TGTGCCACCACGCGACAGGGGAATAACTCACCCCTCCACTTT. Its translation: CATTRQGNNSPLHF.

The chain links TRBV29-1 to TRBJ1-3; D is perhaps TRBD1 (6 bases). The CDR3 sequence is 13 residues long. Trimming left V 7 bases short and J 3 bases short, with 13 bases between. CDR1 SQVTM and CDR2 ANQGSEA come from the germline V gene. CDR3 region: CSGAQGFGNTIYF. Here the CDR3 DNA reads TGCAGCGGCGCTCAGGGGTTTGGAAACACCATATATTTT.

The chain has TRBV11-3 and TRBJ1-4; D not resolved. Trimming took off 5 bases at V and 7 bases at J, with 8 bases between the two ends. The germline V gene encodes CDR1 SGHNT and CDR2 YENEEA. This CDR3 is 12 amino acids long. CDR3 DNA sequence: TGTGCCAGCAGCCTACTCGGTGAAAAACTGTTTTTT. Encoded protein: CASSLLGEKLFF.

V and J are TRBV27 and TRBJ2-3; TRBD1 aligns across 7 bases. V lost 8 bases and J lost 4; bases outside the gene matches: 18. CDR3 length equals 17 residues. Per the germline V gene, CDR1 is MNHEY and CDR2 is SMNVEV (reference sequence). CDR3 nucleotides: TGTGCCAGCCCTCACCCAGGGGGTCCGAGTTGTGCAGATACGCAGTATTTT. Its protein product is CASPHPGGPSCADTQYF.

J is TRBJ2-2 and V is TRBV2, with D perhaps matching TRBD2 (5 bases). V gave up 4 bases and J gave up 7 bases, with 13 bases separating them. CDR3 length: 14 residues. Per the germline V gene, CDR1 is SNHLY and CDR2 is FYNNEI. The CDR3 bases are TGTGCCAGCAGTGCAAGACAAAGCGGCGGGGAGCTGTTTTTT. Its protein product is CASSARQSGGELFF.

The J gene is TRBJ1-1, the V gene TRBV11-3; TRBD1 might be the D (6 bases). Trimming took 5 bases from V and 2 from J, leaving 12 bases between them. The CDR3 has 14 amino acids. The germline V gene encodes CDR1 SGHNT and CDR2 YENEEA. The CDR3 DNA reads as TGTGCCAGCAGCCGTGACAGGCGAAACACTGAAGCTTTCTTT. Residues: CASSRDRRNTEAFF.

In the case of this clone: In the same sample, other DNA sequences code for this CDR3. The gene calls are TRBV12-3 or TRBV12-4 and TRBJ1-1; tentative D call: TRBD1 (5 bases). The CDR3 has 11 amino acids. The V end was cut by 5 bases, the J end by 8 bases, with 9 bases between. In nucleotides, the CDR3 is TGTGCCAGCAGTCTGGGGGGAGAAGCTTTCTTT. Amino acid sequence: CASSLGGEAFF.

The V and J genes are TRBV7-9 and TRBJ1-3; D remains ambiguous. The CDR3 length is 14 residues. Germline values: CDR1 SEHNR, CDR2 FQNEAQ (reference sequence). V was trimmed by 2 bases and J by 4 bases, leaving 9 bases between them. In nucleotides, the CDR3 is TGTGCCAGCAGCTTACGAAGAGCCGGAAACACCATATATTTT. This encodes CASSLRRAGNTIYF.